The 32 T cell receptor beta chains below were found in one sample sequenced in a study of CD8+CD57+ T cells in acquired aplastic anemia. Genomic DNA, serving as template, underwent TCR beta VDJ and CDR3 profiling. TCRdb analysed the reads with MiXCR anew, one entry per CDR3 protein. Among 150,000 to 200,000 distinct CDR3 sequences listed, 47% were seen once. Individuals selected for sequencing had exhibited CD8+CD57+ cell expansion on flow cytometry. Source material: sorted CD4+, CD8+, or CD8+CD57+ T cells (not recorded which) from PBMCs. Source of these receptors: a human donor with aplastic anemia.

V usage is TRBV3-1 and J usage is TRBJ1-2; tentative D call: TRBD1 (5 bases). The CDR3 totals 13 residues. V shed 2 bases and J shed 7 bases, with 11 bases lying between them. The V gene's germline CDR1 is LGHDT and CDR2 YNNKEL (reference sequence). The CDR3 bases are TGTGCCAGCAGCCAATTGGCAAGGGGTGGCTACACCTTC. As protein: CASSQLARGGYTF.

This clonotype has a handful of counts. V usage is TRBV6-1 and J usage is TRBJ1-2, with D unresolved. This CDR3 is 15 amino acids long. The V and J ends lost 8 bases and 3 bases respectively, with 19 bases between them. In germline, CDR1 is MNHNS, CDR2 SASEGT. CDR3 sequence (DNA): TGTGCCAGCGCTTGGGGAGCATCCACCCACTATGGCTACACCTTC. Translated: CASAWGASTHYGYTF.

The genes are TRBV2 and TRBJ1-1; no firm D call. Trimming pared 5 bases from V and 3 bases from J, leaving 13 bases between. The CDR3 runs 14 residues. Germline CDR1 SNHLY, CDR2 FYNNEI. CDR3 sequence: CASSTGPGDTEAFF. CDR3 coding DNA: TGTGCCAGCAGTACCGGGCCTGGGGACACTGAAGCTTTCTTT.

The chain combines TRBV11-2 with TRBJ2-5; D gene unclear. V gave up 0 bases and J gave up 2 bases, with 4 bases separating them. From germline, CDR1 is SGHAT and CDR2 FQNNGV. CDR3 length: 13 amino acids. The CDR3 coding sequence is TGTGCCAGCAGCTTAGACTGGCAAGAGACCCAGTACTTC. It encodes CASSLDWQETQYF.

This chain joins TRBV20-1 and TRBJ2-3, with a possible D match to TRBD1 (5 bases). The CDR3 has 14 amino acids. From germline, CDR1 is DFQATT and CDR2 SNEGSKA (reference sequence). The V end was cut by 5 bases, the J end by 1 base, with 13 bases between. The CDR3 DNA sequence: TGCAGTGCTTTAGGACACCCGGGCACAGATACGCAGTATTTT. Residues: CSALGHPGTDTQYF.

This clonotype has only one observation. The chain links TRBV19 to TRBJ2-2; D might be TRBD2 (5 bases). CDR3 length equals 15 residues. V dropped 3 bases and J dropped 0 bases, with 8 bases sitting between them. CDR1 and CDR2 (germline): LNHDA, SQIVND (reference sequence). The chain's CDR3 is CASSITGANTGELFF. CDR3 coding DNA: TGTGCCAGTAGTATCACCGGGGCGAACACCGGGGAGCTGTTTTTT.

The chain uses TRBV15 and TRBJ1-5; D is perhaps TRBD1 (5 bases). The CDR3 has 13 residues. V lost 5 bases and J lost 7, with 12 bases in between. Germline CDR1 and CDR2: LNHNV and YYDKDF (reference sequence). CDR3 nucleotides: TGTGCCACCAGCGGAGGGGTGAGCCAGCCCCAGCATTTT. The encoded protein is CATSGGVSQPQHF.

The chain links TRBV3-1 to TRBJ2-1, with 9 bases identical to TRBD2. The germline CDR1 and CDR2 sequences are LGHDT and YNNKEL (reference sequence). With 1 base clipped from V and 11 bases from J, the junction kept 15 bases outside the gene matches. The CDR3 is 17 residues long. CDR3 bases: TGTGCCAGCAGCCAAGTAGCCTTAGGGGGTAGCGGGAGTCAGCAGTTCTTC. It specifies CASSQVALGGSGSQQFF.

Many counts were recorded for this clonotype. CDR3 sequence (DNA): TGTGCCAGCAGTGGGGGTAACATAGGGTCAGATACGCAGTATTTT. It translates to CASSGGNIGSDTQYF. The chain carries TRBV2 and TRBJ2-3; D unresolved. The CDR3 consists of 15 residues. The V gene lost 4 bases and the J gene lost 4 bases, with 15 bases spanning the gap. Germline V gene sequence: CDR1 SNHLY, CDR2 FYNNEI.

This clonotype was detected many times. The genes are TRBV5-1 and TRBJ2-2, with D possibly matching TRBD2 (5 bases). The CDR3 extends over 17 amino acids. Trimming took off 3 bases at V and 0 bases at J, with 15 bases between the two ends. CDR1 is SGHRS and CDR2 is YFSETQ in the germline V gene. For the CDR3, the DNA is TGCGCCAGCAGCTCAGGACTGACCAAATCGAACACCGGGGAGCTGTTTTTT. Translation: CASSSGLTKSNTGELFF.

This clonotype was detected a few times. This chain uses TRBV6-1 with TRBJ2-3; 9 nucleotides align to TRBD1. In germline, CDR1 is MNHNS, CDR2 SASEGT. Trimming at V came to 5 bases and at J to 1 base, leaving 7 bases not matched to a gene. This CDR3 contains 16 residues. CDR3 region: CASSQIQGAGTDTQYF. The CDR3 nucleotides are TGTGCCAGCAGTCAAATACAGGGGGCAGGCACAGATACGCAGTATTTT.

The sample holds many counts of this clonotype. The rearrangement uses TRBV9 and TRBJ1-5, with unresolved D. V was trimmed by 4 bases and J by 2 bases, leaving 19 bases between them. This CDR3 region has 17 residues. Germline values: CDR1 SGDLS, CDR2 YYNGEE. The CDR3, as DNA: TGTGCCAGCAGCTTAACAGCTAGCCCATACGGCAATCAGCCCCAGCATTTT. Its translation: CASSLTASPYGNQPQHF. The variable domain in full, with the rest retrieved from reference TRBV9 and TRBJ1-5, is DSGVTQTPKHLITATGQRVTLRCSPRSGDLSVYWYQQSLDQGLQFLIQYYNGEERAKGNILERFSAQQFPDLHSELNLSSLELGDSALYFCASSLTASPYGNQPQHFGDGTRLSIL.

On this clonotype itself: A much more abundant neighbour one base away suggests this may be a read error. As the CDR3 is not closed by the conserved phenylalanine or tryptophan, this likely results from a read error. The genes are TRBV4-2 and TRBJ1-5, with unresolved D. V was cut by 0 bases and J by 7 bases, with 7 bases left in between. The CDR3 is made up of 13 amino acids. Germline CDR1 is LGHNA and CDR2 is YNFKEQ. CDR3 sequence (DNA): TGTGCCAGCAGCCAAGATAGAAAGCAGCCCCAGCATCTT. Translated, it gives CASSQDRKQPQHL.

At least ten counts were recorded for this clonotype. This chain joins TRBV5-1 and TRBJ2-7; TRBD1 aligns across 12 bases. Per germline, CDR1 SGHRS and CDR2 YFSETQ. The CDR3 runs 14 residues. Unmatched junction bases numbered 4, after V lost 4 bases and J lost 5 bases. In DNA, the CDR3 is TGCGCCAGCAGCGCGGGACAGGGGGCCCACGAGCAGTACTTC. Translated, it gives CASSAGQGAHEQYF. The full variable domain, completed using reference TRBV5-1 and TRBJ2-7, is KAGVTQTPRYLIKTRGQQVTLSCSPISGHRSVSWYQQTPGQGLQFLFEYFSETQRNKGNFPGRFSGRQFSNSRSEMNVSTLELGDSALYLCASSAGQGAHEQYFGPGTRLTVT.

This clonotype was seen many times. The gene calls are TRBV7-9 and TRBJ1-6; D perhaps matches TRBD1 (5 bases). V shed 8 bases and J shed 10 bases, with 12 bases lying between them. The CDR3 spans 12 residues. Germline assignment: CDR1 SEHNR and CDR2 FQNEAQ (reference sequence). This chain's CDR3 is CASSRDLSPLHF. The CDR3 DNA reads TGTGCCAGCTCAAGGGACCTCTCACCCCTCCACTTT.

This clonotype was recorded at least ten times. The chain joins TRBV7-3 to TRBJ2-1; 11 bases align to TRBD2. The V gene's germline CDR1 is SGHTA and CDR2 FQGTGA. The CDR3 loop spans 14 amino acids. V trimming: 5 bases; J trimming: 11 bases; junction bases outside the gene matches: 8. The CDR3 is CASSQTSGVAQQFF. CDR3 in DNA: TGTGCCAGCAGCCAGACTAGCGGGGTCGCTCAGCAGTTCTTC.

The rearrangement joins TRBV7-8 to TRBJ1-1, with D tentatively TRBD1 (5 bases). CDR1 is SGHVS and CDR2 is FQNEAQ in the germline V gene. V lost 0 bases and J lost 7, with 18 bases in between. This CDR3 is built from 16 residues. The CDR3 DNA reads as TGTGCCAGCAGCTTAGCGCCTAGCGGGGGATACAATGAAGCTTTCTTT. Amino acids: CASSLAPSGGYNEAFF.

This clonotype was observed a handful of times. CDR3 nucleotides: TGTGCCATCAGTGAGTCGAAGGGACTACTGAGCACAGATACGCAGTATTTT. It translates to CAISESKGLLSTDTQYF. This chain uses TRBV10-3 with TRBJ2-3; 7 bases align to TRBD2. Looked up from germline, CDR1 is ENHRY and CDR2 is SYGVKD. The CDR3 is 17 residues long. V was clipped by 0 bases and J by 0 bases; unmatched bases: 6.

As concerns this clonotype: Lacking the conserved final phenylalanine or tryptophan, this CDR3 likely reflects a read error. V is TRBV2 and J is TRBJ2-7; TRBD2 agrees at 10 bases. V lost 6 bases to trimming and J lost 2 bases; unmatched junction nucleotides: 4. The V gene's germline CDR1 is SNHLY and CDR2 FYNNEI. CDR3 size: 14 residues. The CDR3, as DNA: TGTGCCAGCAGCTGGACTAGCGGTACCTACGAGCAGTACCTC. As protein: CASSWTSGTYEQYL.

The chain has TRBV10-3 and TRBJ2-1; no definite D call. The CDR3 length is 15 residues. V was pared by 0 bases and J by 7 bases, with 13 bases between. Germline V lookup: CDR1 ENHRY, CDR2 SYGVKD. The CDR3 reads CAISESRSQLNEQFF. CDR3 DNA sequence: TGTGCCATCAGTGAGTCACGGTCGCAGCTAAATGAGCAGTTCTTC.

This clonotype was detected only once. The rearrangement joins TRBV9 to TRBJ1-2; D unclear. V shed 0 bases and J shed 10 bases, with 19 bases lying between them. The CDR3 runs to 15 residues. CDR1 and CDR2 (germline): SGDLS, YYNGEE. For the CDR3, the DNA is TGTGCCAGCAGCGTAGCGGATGCGGCCAGTACGAACTACACCTTC. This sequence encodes CASSVADAASTNYTF.

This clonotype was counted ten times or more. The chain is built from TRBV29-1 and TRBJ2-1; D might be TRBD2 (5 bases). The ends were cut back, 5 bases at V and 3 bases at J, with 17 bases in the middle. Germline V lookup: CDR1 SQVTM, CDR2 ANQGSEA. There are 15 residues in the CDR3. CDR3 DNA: TGCAGCGTTTCTTTGTCCGGGAACAACTACAATGAGCAGTTCTTC. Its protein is CSVSLSGNNYNEQFF.

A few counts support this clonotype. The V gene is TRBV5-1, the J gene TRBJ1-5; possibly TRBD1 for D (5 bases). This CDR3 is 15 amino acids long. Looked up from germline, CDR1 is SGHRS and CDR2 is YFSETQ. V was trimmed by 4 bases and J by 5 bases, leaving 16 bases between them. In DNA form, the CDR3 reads TGCGCCAGCAGCCTCGACGGGGGGGACTATCAGCCCCAGCATTTT. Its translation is CASSLDGGDYQPQHF.

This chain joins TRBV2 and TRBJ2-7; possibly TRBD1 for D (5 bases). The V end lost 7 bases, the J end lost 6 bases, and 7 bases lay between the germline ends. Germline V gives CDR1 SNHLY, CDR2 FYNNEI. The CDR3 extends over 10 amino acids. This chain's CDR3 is CASKGVEQYF. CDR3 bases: TGTGCCAGCAAAGGGGTCGAGCAGTACTTC.

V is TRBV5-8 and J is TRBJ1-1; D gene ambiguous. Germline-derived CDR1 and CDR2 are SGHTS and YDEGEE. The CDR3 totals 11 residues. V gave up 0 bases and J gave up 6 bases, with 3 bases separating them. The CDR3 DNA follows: TGTGCCAGCAGCTTGGTGGCTGAAGCTTTCTTT. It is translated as CASSLVAEAFF.

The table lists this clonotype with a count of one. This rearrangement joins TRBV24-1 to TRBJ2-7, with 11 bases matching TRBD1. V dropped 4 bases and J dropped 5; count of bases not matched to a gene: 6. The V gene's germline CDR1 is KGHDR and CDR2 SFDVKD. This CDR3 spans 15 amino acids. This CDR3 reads CATSDRGQGAHEQYF. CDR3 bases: TGTGCCACCAGTGACCGAGGACAGGGGGCCCACGAGCAGTACTTC.

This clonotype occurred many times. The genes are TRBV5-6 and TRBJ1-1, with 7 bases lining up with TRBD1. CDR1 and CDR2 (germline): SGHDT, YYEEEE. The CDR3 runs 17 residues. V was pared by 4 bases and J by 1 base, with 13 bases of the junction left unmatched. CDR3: CASSPGQSLGQNTEAFF. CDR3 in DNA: TGTGCCAGCAGCCCGGGACAGTCGCTTGGGCAGAACACTGAAGCTTTCTTT.

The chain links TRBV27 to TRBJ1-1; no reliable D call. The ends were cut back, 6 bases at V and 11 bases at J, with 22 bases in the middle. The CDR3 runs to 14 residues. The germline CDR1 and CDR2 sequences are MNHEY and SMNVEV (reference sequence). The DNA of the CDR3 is TGTGCCAGCAGCCCATTCCGTGAGCAGATAGGGGCTTTCTTT. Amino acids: CASSPFREQIGAFF.

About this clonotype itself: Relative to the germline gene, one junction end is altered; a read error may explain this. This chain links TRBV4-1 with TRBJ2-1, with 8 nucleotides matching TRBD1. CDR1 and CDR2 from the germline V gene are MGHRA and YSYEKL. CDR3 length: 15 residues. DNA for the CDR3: TGTGCCAGCAGCCCGGCGGGGACAGGAGACAATGAGCAGTTCTTC. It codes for CASSPAGTGDNEQFF.

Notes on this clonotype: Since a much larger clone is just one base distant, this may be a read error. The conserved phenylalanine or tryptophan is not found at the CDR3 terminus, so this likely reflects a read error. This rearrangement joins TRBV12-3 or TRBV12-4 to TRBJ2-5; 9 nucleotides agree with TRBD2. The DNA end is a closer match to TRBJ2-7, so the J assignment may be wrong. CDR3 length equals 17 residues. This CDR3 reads CASSLLALAGSSYEQYS. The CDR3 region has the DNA TGTGCCAGCAGTTTACTGGCTCTAGCGGGGTCCTCCTACGAGCAGTACTCC.

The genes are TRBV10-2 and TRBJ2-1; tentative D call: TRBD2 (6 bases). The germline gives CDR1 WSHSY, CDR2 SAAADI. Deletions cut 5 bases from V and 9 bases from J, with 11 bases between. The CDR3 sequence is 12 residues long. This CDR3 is CASSRLGSEQFF. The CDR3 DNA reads TGCGCCAGCAGTCGACTAGGCAGTGAGCAGTTCTTC.

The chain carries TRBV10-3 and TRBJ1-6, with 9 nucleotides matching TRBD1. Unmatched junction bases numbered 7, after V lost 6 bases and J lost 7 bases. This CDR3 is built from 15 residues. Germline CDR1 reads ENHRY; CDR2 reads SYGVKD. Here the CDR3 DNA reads TGTGCCATCAGCGCCTCGGGACAGGGAAATTCACCCCTCCACTTT. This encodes CAISASGQGNSPLHF.